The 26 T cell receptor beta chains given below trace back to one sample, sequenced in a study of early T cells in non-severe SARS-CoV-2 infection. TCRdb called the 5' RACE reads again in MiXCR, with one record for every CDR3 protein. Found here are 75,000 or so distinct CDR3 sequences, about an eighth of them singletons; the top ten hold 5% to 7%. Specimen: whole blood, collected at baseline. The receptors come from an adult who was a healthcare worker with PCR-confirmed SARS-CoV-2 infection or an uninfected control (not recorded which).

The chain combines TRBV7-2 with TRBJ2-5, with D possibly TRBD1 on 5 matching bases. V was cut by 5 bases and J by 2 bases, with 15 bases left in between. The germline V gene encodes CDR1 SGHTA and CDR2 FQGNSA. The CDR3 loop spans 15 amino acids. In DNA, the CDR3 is TGTGCCAGCAGCAAAGGGGCCGACTGGCAAGAGACCCAGTACTTC. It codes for CASSKGADWQETQYF.

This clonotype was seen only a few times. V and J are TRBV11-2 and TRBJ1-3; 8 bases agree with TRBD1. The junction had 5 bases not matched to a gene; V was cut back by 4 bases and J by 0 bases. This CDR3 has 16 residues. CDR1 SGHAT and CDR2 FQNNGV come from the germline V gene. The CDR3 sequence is CASSSGTGYSGNTIYF. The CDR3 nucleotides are TGTGCCAGCAGCTCCGGGACAGGCTACTCTGGAAACACCATATATTTT.

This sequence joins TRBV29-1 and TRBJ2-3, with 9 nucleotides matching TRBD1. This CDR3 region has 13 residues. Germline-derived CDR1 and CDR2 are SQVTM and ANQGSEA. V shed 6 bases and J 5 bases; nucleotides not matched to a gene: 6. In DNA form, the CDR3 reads TGCAGCGTCTGGACAGGGGTCCGAGATACGCAGTATTTT. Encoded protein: CSVWTGVRDTQYF.

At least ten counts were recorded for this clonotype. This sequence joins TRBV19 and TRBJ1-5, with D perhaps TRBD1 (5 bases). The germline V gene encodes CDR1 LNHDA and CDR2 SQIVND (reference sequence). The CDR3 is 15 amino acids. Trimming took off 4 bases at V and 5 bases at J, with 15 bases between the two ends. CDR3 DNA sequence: TGTGCCAGTAGTACGGGACTTAAGACCTATCAGCCCCAGCATTTT. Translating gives CASSTGLKTYQPQHF.

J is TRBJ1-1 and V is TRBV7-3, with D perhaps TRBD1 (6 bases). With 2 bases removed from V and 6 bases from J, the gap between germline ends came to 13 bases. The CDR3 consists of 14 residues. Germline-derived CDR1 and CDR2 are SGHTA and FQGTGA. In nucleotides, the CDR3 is TGTGCCAGCAGCTTAGGGGGGGCATCTGCTGAAGCTTTCTTT. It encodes CASSLGGASAEAFF.

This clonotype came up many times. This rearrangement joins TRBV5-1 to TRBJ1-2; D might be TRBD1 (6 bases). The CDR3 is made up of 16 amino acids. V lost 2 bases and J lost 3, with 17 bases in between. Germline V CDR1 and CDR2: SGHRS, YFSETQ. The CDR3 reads CASSLEQGSPYYGYTF. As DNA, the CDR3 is TGCGCCAGCAGCTTAGAACAGGGATCTCCCTACTATGGCTACACCTTC.

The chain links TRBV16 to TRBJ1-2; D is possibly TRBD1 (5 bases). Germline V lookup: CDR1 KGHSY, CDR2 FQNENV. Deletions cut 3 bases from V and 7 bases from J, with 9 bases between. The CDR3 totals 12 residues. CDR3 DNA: TGTGCCAGCAGCCAGACCCAGGGTGGCTACACCTTC. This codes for CASSQTQGGYTF.

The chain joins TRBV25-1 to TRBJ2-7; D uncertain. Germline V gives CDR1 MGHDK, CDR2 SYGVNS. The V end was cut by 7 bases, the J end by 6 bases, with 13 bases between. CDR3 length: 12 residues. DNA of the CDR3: TGTGCCAGCATGAGCCATTCCATCGAGCAGTACTTC. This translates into CASMSHSIEQYF.

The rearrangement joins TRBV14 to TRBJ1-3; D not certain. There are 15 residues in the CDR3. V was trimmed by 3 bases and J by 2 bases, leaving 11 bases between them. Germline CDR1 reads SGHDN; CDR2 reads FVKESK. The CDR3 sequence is CASSHFRAPGNTIYF. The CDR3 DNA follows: TGTGCCAGCAGCCACTTTCGGGCCCCTGGAAACACCATATATTTT.

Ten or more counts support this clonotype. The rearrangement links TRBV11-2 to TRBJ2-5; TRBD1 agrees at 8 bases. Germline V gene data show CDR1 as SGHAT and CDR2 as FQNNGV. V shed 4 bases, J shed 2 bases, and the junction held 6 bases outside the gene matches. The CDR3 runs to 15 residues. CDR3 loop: CASSSTRGRQETQYF. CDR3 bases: TGTGCCAGCAGCTCCACCAGGGGGCGACAAGAGACCCAGTACTTC. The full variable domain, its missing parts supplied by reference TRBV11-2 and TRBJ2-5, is EAGVAQSPRYKIIEKRQSVAFWCNPISGHATLYWYQQILGQGPKLLIQFQNNGVVDDSQLPKDRFSAERLKGVDSTLKIQPAKLEDSAVYLCASSSTRGRQETQYFGPGTRLLVL.

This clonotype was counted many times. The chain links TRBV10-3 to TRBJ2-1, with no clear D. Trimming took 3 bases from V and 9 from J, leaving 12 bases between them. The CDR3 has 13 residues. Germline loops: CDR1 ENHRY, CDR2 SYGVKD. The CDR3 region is CAISEEKKVEQFF. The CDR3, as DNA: TGTGCCATCAGTGAAGAAAAGAAGGTTGAGCAGTTCTTC.

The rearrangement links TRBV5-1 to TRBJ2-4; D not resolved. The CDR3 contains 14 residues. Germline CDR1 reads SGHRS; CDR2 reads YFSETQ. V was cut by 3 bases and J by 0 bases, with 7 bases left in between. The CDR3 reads CASSSLTAKNIQYF. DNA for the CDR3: TGCGCCAGCAGCTCCCTCACAGCCAAAAACATTCAGTACTTC.

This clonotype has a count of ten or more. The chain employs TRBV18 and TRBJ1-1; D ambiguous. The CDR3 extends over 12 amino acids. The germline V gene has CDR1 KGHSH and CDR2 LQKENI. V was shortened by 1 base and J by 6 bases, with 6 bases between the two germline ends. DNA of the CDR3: TGTGCCAGCTCACCACAGGGCGCTGAAGCTTTCTTT. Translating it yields CASSPQGAEAFF.

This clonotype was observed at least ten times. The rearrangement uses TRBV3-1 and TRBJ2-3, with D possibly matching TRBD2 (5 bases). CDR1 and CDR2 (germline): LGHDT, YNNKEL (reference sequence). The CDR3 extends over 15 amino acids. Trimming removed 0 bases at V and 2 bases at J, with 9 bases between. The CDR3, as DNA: TGTGCCAGCAGCCAAGATGGACTCCCCACAGATACGCAGTATTTT. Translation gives CASSQDGLPTDTQYF.

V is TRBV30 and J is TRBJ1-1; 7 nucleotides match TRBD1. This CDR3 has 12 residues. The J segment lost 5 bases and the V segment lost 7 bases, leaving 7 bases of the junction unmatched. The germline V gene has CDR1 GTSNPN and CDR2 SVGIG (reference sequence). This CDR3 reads CASYRGWTEAFF. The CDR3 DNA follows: TGTGCCTCTTACAGGGGATGGACTGAAGCTTTCTTT.

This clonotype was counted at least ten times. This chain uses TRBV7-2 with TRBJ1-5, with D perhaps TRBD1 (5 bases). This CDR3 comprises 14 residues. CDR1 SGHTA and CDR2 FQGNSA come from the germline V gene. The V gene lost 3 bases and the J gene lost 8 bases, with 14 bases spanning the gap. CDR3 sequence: CASSFRGLFEPQHF. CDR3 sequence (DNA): TGTGCCAGCAGCTTCCGGGGCCTCTTTGAGCCCCAGCATTTT.

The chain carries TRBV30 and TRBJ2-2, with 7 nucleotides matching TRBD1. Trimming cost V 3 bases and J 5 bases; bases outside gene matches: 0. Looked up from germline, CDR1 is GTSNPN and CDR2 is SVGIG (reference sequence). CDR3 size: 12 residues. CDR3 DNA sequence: TGTGCCTGGAGACAGGGGACCGGGGAGCTGTTTTTT. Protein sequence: CAWRQGTGELFF.

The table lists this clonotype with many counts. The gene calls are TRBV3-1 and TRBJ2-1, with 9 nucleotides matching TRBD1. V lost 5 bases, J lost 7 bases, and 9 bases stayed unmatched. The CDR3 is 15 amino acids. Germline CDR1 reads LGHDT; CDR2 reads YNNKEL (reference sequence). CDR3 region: CASSKNRGQVNEQFF. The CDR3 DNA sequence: TGTGCCAGCAGCAAAAACAGGGGGCAGGTGAATGAGCAGTTCTTC.

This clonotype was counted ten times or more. The DNA for the CDR3 is TGCGCCAGCAGCCCCCGCGCTAGCGGGAAGGCAGATACGCAGTATTTT. This encodes CASSPRASGKADTQYF. The chain carries TRBV4-3 and TRBJ2-3, with 9 nucleotides matching TRBD2. The CDR3 covers 16 residues. Trimming removed 4 bases from V and 4 bases from J; junction bases left unmatched: 9. The V gene's germline CDR1 is LGHNA and CDR2 YSLEER.

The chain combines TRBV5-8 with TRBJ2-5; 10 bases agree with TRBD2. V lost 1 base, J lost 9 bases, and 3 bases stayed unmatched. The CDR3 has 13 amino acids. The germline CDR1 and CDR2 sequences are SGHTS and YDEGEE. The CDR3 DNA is TGTGCCAGCAGCTTGTCTAGCGGGGGTTCCCAGTACTTC. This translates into CASSLSSGGSQYF.

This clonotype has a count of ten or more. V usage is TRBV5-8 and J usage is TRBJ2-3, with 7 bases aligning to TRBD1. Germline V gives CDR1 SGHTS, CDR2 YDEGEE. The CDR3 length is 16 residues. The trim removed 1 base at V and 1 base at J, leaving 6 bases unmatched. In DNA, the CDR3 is TGTGCCAGCAGCTTGTATGGGGACAGTCGCACAGATACGCAGTATTTT. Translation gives CASSLYGDSRTDTQYF.

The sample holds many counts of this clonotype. CDR3 DNA sequence: TGTGCCAGCACTCCCTGGGAGGGAGGCGGCTACACCTTC. Protein: CASTPWEGGGYTF. The V call is TRBV6-1, the J call TRBJ1-2; unclear D gene. V dropped 7 bases and J dropped 8 bases, with 17 bases sitting between them. The CDR3 totals 13 residues. The germline CDR1 and CDR2 sequences are MNHNS and SASEGT.

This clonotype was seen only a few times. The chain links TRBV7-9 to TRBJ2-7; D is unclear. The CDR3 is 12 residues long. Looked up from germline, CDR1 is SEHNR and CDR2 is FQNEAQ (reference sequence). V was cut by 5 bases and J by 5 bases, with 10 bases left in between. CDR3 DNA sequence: TGTGCCAGCAGCCTAAAAGGGAACGAGCAGTACTTC. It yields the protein CASSLKGNEQYF.

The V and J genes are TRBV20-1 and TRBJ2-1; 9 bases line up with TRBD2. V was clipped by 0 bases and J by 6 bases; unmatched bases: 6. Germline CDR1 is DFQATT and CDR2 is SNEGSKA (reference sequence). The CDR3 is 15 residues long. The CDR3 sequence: CSARDPNSGSNEQFF. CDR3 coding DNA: TGCAGTGCTAGAGATCCTAATAGCGGGAGCAATGAGCAGTTCTTC.

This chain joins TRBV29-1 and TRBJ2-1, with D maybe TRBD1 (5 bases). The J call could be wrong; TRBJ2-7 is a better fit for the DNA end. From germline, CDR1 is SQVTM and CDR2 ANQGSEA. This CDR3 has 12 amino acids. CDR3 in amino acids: CSVNRLTNEQYF. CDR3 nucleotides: TGCAGCGTTAACAGGTTAACCAATGAGCAGTACTTC.

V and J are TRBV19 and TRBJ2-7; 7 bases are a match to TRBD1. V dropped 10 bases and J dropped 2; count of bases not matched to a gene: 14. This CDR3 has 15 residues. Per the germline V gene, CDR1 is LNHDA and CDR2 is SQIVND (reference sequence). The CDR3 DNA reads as TGTGCCACTAAGGAACGGACAGGAGCCCCCTACGAGCAGTACTTC. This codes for CATKERTGAPYEQYF.